The rows below give T cell receptor beta chains drawn from one sample of a study of T cells in localized non-small cell lung cancer. The assay was immunoSEQ multiplex PCR, and TCRdb's table has in-frame clones only and misses some. The sample consists of around 15,000 clones, around 85% of them appearing once. Sample: peripheral blood, taken before any cancer treatment. The source of these receptors is a female donor over 55 with stage I squamous cell lung carcinoma. The CDR3 runs from the conserved cysteine through the conserved F or W. A D gene is named only where the DNA matches it firmly. Rows may omit the clone size; those that give it use once, few, many or a size class.

CASSLRQRNEQFF	TGTGCCAGCAGCTTAAGACAACGCAATGAGCAGTTCTTC	.	TRBV11-3	TRBJ2-1	13	.
CASSLNRGEKLFF	TGTGCCAGCAGCTTAAACAGGGGAGAAAAACTGTTTTTT	TRBD1	TRBV7-2	TRBJ1-4	13	.
CASSFLSYEQYF	TGTGCCAGCAGCTTCCTCTCCTACGAGCAGTACTTC	.	TRBV5-4	TRBJ2-7	12	.
CASSEWQGTGELFF	TGCGCCAGCAGTGAGTGGCAGGGCACCGGGGAGCTGTTTTTT	.	TRBV10-1	TRBJ2-2	14	.
CASITRDRALISYNEQFF	TGTGCCAGCATCACTCGGGACAGGGCGCTAATCTCCTACAATGAGCAGTTCTTC	TRBD1	TRBV28	TRBJ2-1	18	.
CASSDPPRQGVSNQPQHF	TGTGCCAGCAGTGACCCTCCCCGACAGGGGGTGAGCAATCAGCCCCAGCATTTT	TRBD1	TRBV6-4	TRBJ1-5	18	once
CASSLGTVYEQYF	TGTGCCAGCAGCTTGGGGACAGTCTACGAGCAGTACTTC	.	TRBV5-6	TRBJ2-7	13	.
CASSLAGYNEQFF	TGTGCCAGCAGCTTAGCGGGTTACAATGAGCAGTTCTTC	.	TRBV11-2	TRBJ2-1	13	.
CASGALPAGANVLTF	TGTGCCAGCGGGGCCCTCCCAGCCGGGGCCAACGTCCTGACTTTC	.	TRBV28	TRBJ2-6	15	once
CASSLTTGGNYEQYF	TGTGCCAGCAGCCTCACGACAGGGGGTAATTACGAGCAGTACTTC	TRBD1	TRBV14	TRBJ2-7	15	.
CASSLVGGGNEKLFF	TGTGCCAGCAGCTTAGTAGGGGGGGGAAATGAAAAACTGTTTTTT	.	TRBV7-2	TRBJ1-4	15	.
CASSLAGPSNQPQHF	TGCGCCAGCAGCCTGGCAGGCCCGAGCAATCAGCCCCAGCATTTT	.	TRBV10-2	TRBJ1-5	15	once
CASSYGGARIYEQYF	TGTGCCAGCAGTTACGGGGGGGCCCGAATCTACGAGCAGTACTTC	.	TRBV6-5	TRBJ2-7	15	.
CASSVRQGASPLHF	TGTGCCAGCAGTGTACGACAGGGGGCCTCACCCCTCCACTTT	TRBD1	TRBV6-1	TRBJ1-6	14	.
CASSLDPAGDYGYTF	TGTGCCAGCAGCTTAGACCCGGCAGGGGACTATGGCTACACCTTC	.	TRBV7-2	TRBJ1-2	15	.
CASSLGDGGLRGYTF	TGTGCCAGCAGCTTAGGCGACGGGGGATTGCGTGGCTACACCTTC	.	TRBV7-9	TRBJ1-2	15	.
CASSLATRGYEQYF	TGTGCCAGCAGCTTAGCCACTCGGGGGTACGAGCAGTACTTC	.	TRBV7-9	TRBJ2-7	14	.
CASSEGLAVFTDTQYF	TGTGCCAGCAGCGAGGGACTAGCGGTTTTCACAGATACGCAGTATTTT	TRBD2	TRBV9	TRBJ2-3	16	.
CASRRTGDSYEQYF	TGTGCCAGCAGAAGGACAGGGGACTCCTACGAGCAGTACTTC	TRBD1	TRBV6-5	TRBJ2-7	14	.
CASSLDRNIQYF	TGTGCCAGCAGCCTAGACAGAAACATTCAGTACTTC	.	TRBV4-2	TRBJ2-4	12	once
CASSPRASGVRGNEQFF	TGTGCCAGCAGCCCTCGGGCTAGCGGGGTCAGAGGGAATGAGCAGTTCTTC	TRBD2	TRBV5-4	TRBJ2-1	17	.